The 10 T cell receptor beta chains given below trace back to one sample, sequenced in a study of T-cell reconstitution after alpha-beta-depleted transplantation in children. A TCRbeta library incorporating unique molecular identifiers was prepared. TCRdb reanalysed the PCR reads using MiXCR and keeps one entry per CDR3 protein. The sample yields around 100,000 distinct CDR3 sequences, approximately 10% seen once. Material: PBMCs, obtained before TCRalphabeta/CD19-depleted stem cell transplant. The receptor set was obtained from a boy between 2 and 15 years old with acute lymphoblastic leukemia, due to receive a stem cell transplant.

This clonotype was detected ten times or more. V usage is TRBV27 and J usage is TRBJ2-7, with 7 bases that match TRBD1. Germline CDR1 is MNHEY and CDR2 is SMNVEV (reference sequence). J was trimmed by 1 base and V by 6 bases; bases with no gene match: 12. This CDR3 is 16 amino acids long. CDR3 DNA sequence: TGTGCCAGCAGCCGTTATCGGGGACAGAAATCCTACGAGCAGTACTTC. Its protein is CASSRYRGQKSYEQYF.

This clonotype occurred a few times. This chain connects TRBV29-1 to TRBJ2-1, with 8 bases that match TRBD2. CDR1 SQVTM and CDR2 ANQGSEA come from the germline V gene. Unmatched junction bases numbered 8, after V lost 7 bases and J lost 6 bases. CDR3 size: 13 residues. CDR3 DNA sequence: TGCAGCGGGCAGCGGGAGACGGGCAATGAGCAGTTCTTC. Its protein is CSGQRETGNEQFF.

This clonotype was seen repeatedly, ten times or more. The chain uses TRBV7-2 and TRBJ1-2; unclear D gene. In germline, CDR1 is SGHTA, CDR2 FQGNSA. The CDR3 length is 14 residues. V was shortened by 4 bases and J by 0 bases, with 9 bases between the two germline ends. CDR3 sequence reads: CASSSSGANYGYTF. The CDR3 nucleotides are TGTGCCAGCAGCTCTAGTGGAGCTAACTATGGCTACACCTTC.

The table lists this clonotype with many counts. This rearrangement joins TRBV28 to TRBJ2-4; D is ambiguous. The CDR3 has 15 residues. Trimming shortened V by 4 bases and J by 2 bases, and 12 bases separated the two germline ends. The V gene's germline CDR1 is MDHEN and CDR2 SYDVKM. For the CDR3, the DNA is TGTGCCAGCAGTTCAGCATCCCCCCCCAAAAACATTCAGTACTTC. It codes for CASSSASPPKNIQYF.

This clonotype was seen only a few times. The rearrangement links TRBV9 to TRBJ2-2, with a weak D call TRBD1 (6 bases). Trimming took 0 bases from V and 1 from J, leaving 7 bases between them. There are 15 residues in the CDR3. Germline V gives CDR1 SGDLS, CDR2 YYNGEE. Here the CDR3 DNA reads TGTGCCAGCAGCGTAGGGACAGTGAACACCGGGGAGCTGTTTTTT. Its translation: CASSVGTVNTGELFF.

The rearrangement links TRBV28 to TRBJ2-3; tentatively, D is TRBD2 (5 bases). V gave up 7 bases and J gave up 6 bases, with 8 bases separating them. Germline-derived CDR1 and CDR2 are MDHEN and SYDVKM. The CDR3 length is 11 residues. The CDR3 sequence is CASTRGDTQYF. Written as DNA, the CDR3 is TGTGCCAGCACTCGCGGGGATACGCAGTATTTT.

This clonotype appeared a few times. The chain couples TRBV27 to TRBJ2-5; 8 positions match TRBD2. Germline V CDR1 and CDR2: MNHEY, SMNVEV (reference sequence). The CDR3 spans 13 residues. With V trimmed by 5 bases and J by 10 bases, 9 bases remained unmatched. Here the CDR3 DNA reads TGTGCCAGCAGTCACGGACTAGCTCGTGGCCAGTACTTC. Translated: CASSHGLARGQYF.

This clonotype was picked up a small number of times. The CDR3 protein is CASSLRSGGETQYF. CDR3 DNA: TGTGCCAGCAGCTTAAGGTCGGGTGGAGAGACCCAGTACTTC. V gene TRBV7-9 combines with J gene TRBJ2-5; D unclear. Per germline, CDR1 SEHNR and CDR2 FQNEAQ (reference sequence). The CDR3 is 14 amino acids. Trimming took 2 bases from V and 4 from J, leaving 11 bases between them.

The chain links TRBV9 to TRBJ2-2, with D maybe TRBD2 (5 bases). Trimming removed 4 bases at V and 4 bases at J, with 8 bases between. Germline CDR1 is SGDLS and CDR2 is YYNGEE. The CDR3 is made up of 13 amino acids. Here the CDR3 DNA reads TGTGCCAGCAGCCGGACTGTCACCGGGGAGCTGTTTTTT. Protein product: CASSRTVTGELFF.

This clonotype was counted a few times. This chain joins TRBV5-1 and TRBJ2-7; D possibly corresponds to TRBD1 (6 bases). The CDR3 extends over 18 amino acids. Germline CDR1 and CDR2: SGHRS and YFSETQ. Trimming took off 0 bases at V and 4 bases at J, with 23 bases between the two ends. CDR3 sequence (DNA): TGCGCCAGCAGCTTGGCCCCGAGAGCGGACAGAGAGTCATACGAGCAGTACTTC. Its protein product is CASSLAPRADRESYEQYF.